One sample yielded the 13 T cell receptor beta chains listed below, sequenced in a study of CD8+ T cells in alopecia areata. Extracted from the samples, RNA was reverse transcribed into cDNA to serve as the sequencing template. The assay was immunoSEQ multiplex PCR, and TCRdb's table has in-frame clones only and misses some. The data show 150,000 to 200,000 clones, 50% to 60% seen once. The sequences come from CD4+ T cells sorted from blood, collected at week 0. These receptors were collected from a human donor with alopecia areata.

This chain links TRBV6-5 with TRBJ2-1; 7 bases are shared with TRBD2. This CDR3 comprises 13 residues. V was pared by 10 bases and J by 8 bases, with 11 bases of the junction left unmatched. CDR1 is MNHEY and CDR2 is SVGAGI in the germline V gene. The CDR3 loop is CAIRRQAGDEQFF. The DNA of the CDR3 is TGTGCCATCCGGAGGCAGGCGGGGGATGAGCAGTTCTTC.

This clone showed up just once. The chain uses TRBV2 and TRBJ1-5; D might be TRBD1 (5 bases). The CDR3 is 13 amino acids. Deletions cut 7 bases from V and 10 bases from J, with 17 bases between. CDR1 is SNHLY and CDR2 is FYNNEI in the germline V gene. The CDR3 bases are TGTGCCAGCAACCGGGACGGGAATGTCCCCCAGCATTTT. Its translation: CASNRDGNVPQHF. Using reference TRBV2 and TRBJ1-5 for the parts outside the CDR3, the full variable domain is EPEVTQTPSHQVTQMGQEVILRCVPISNHLYFYWYRQILGQKVEFLVSFYNNEISEKSEIFDDQFSVERPDGSNFTLKIRSTKLEDSAMYFCASNRDGNVPQHFGDGTRLSIL.

The rearrangement uses TRBV29-1 and TRBJ2-1, with D unclear. V was pared by 3 bases and J by 6 bases, with 12 bases between. CDR1 SQVTM and CDR2 ANQGSEA come from the germline V gene. The CDR3 covers 13 residues. As DNA, the CDR3 is TGCAGCGTTGAGTTTCAATCTGCCAATGAGCAGTTCTTC. Its protein is CSVEFQSANEQFF.

The chain joins TRBV9 to TRBJ2-5; TRBD2 agrees at 12 bases. Trimming cost V 0 bases and J 3 bases; bases outside gene matches: 3. The germline V gene encodes CDR1 SGDLS and CDR2 YYNGEE. The CDR3 length is 16 residues. CDR3 sequence (DNA): TGTGCCAGCAGCGTAGCGCTAGCGGGGGGGAAAGAGACCCAGTACTTC. This encodes CASSVALAGGKETQYF.

This chain links TRBV28 with TRBJ1-4; D uncertain. The V gene lost 5 bases and the J gene lost 0 bases, with 10 bases spanning the gap. Looked up from germline, CDR1 is MDHEN and CDR2 is SYDVKM. This CDR3 region has 15 residues. Written as DNA, the CDR3 is TGTGCCAGCAGTAAAATGGTAGCAACTAATGAAAAACTGTTTTTT. It encodes CASSKMVATNEKLFF.

This chain uses TRBV20-1 with TRBJ2-3; no definite D call. With 2 bases removed from V and 2 bases from J, the gap between germline ends came to 2 bases. The CDR3 loop spans 11 amino acids. In germline, CDR1 is DFQATT, CDR2 SNEGSKA (reference sequence). In DNA, the CDR3 is TGCAGTGCTAGAATCACAGATACGCAGTATTTT. It specifies CSARITDTQYF.

This chain joins TRBV23-1 and TRBJ1-5, with 7 bases lining up with TRBD1. TRBV23-1 is treated as an ORF (open reading frame) with a function not yet certain. The CDR3 consists of 17 residues. V lost 4 bases and J lost 2; bases outside the gene matches: 11. The CDR3 loop reads CASSPGQNPRGNQPQHF. CDR3 DNA: TGCGCCAGCAGTCCGGGACAGAATCCGAGGGGCAATCAGCCCCAGCATTTT.

The chain joins TRBV29-1 to TRBJ2-6; D not resolved. Per the germline V gene, CDR1 is SQVTM and CDR2 is ANQGSEA. Trimming took 7 bases from V and 0 from J, leaving 4 bases between them. The CDR3 is made up of 12 amino acids. The CDR3 DNA sequence: TGCAGCGCCGACTCTGGGGCCAACGTCCTGACTTTC. This codes for CSADSGANVLTF.

This clone was detected ten times or more. CDR3 in amino acids: CSASWNTGELFF. Here the CDR3 DNA reads TGCAGCGCCTCGTGGAACACCGGGGAGCTGTTTTTT. V is TRBV29-1 and J is TRBJ2-2, with D unclear. Germline V CDR1 and CDR2: SQVTM, ANQGSEA. Trimming cost V 7 bases and J 1 base, with 7 bases left between them. The CDR3 is made up of 12 amino acids.

Only a few counts were recorded for this clone. This chain links TRBV5-1 with TRBJ1-4; D is uncertain. The CDR3 is made up of 17 amino acids. Trimming took off 0 bases at V and 6 bases at J, with 18 bases between the two ends. The germline V gene has CDR1 SGHRS and CDR2 YFSETQ. CDR3 protein: CASSLGISRPTYEKLFF. In nucleotides, the CDR3 is TGCGCCAGCAGCTTGGGGATCTCGCGGCCTACCTATGAAAAACTGTTTTTT.

This chain links TRBV7-2 with TRBJ2-7; D perhaps matches TRBD2 (7 bases). Germline CDR1 is SGHTA and CDR2 is FQGNSA. This CDR3 is 14 amino acids long. V was clipped by 6 bases and J by 2 bases, with 14 bases between them. The CDR3 DNA sequence: TGTGCCAGCAGGAGGAACGGGGGGCCCTACGAGCAGTACTTC. It is translated as CASRRNGGPYEQYF.

This clone has only a few counts. The rearrangement uses TRBV2 and TRBJ2-2; perhaps TRBD1 as D (5 bases). CDR1 and CDR2 (germline): SNHLY, FYNNEI. The CDR3 loop spans 14 amino acids. Trimming took 6 bases from V and 0 from J, leaving 8 bases between them. The CDR3 DNA sequence: TGTGCCAGCAGAGCAGGGACGAACACCGGGGAGCTGTTTTTT. It translates to CASRAGTNTGELFF.

There are a few counts of this clone. Here the CDR3 reads CASSKTGLEQYF. DNA for the CDR3: TGTGCCAGCAGTAAGACAGGGCTCGAGCAGTACTTC. The rearrangement uses TRBV27 and TRBJ2-7; TRBD1 agrees at 7 bases. CDR3 length: 12 amino acids. With 5 bases clipped from V and 6 bases from J, the junction kept 4 bases outside the gene matches. Germline V gives CDR1 MNHEY, CDR2 SMNVEV (reference sequence).